This T cell receptor beta chain was recovered during a study of blood T cell repertoires in COVID-19. Study in general: The cDNA or gDNA used as material had been derived from T cells, B-cell-depleted T cells, or PBMCs.

This clone showed up just a few times. Germline V gene sequence: CDR1 SGHVS, CDR2 FNYEAQ. The CDR3 runs to 16 residues. With V trimmed by 1 base and J by 6 bases, 11 bases remained unmatched. Method: immunoSEQ multiplex PCR; TCRdb's copy keeps in-frame clones and lacks some. The data show a few hundred thousand clones, approximately 90% seen once. What was sequenced was peripheral blood. This TCR derives from a man aged 18 to 35 with COVID-19, enrolled during active disease. The V and J genes are TRBV7-6 and TRBJ2-7; 8 positions match TRBD2. In nucleotides, the CDR3 is TGTGCCAGCAGCTTAGACCGTTCGGGACTAGTCACCGAGCAGTACTTC. This gives the protein CASSLDRSGLVTEQYF.